The 18 T cell receptor beta chains below all came from one sample that was sequenced in a study of blood T cell repertoires in COVID-19. Sequencing used immunoSEQ multiplex PCR; TCRdb keeps in-frame clones, though not all of them. The sample has just under 100,000 clones, 85% to 90% seen once. The specimen was peripheral blood. These receptors came from a woman aged 55-69 years in a cohort sampled during active or convalescent COVID-19.

The V and J genes are TRBV4-1 and TRBJ1-2; 8 bases align to TRBD1. CDR3 length: 15 amino acids. Trimming removed 3 bases from V and 5 bases from J; junction bases left unmatched: 8. CDR1 is MGHRA, CDR2 YSYEKL, per germline. The CDR3 bases are TGCGCCAGCAGCCATTTTCTGACAGGGGCTTATGGCTACACCTTC. Translation gives CASSHFLTGAYGYTF.

The V gene is TRBV5-1, the J gene TRBJ1-5; maybe TRBD1 (5 bases). Germline V CDR1 and CDR2: SGHRS, YFSETQ. Deletions cut 4 bases from V and 6 bases from J, with 11 bases between. The CDR3 consists of 13 residues. In DNA, the CDR3 is TGCGCCAGCAGCCTTCAGGGTACTCAGCCCCAGCATTTT. Translation: CASSLQGTQPQHF.

The genes are TRBV6-5 and TRBJ1-5, with D possibly matching TRBD1 (5 bases). The V gene's germline CDR1 is MNHEY and CDR2 SVGAGI. V was shortened by 8 bases and J by 1 base, with 12 bases between the two germline ends. This CDR3 has 14 residues. DNA for the CDR3: TGTGCCAGCGCGGGGGGGTCCAGCAATCAGCCCCAGCATTTT. Its translation is CASAGGSSNQPQHF.

CDR3 sequence (DNA): TGTGCCAGCAGCTTTTTTGACAGGGAAAAAACTGAAGCTTTCTTT. Encoded protein: CASSFFDREKTEAFF. The chain combines TRBV5-5 with TRBJ1-1; TRBD1 matches at 7 bases. V shed 2 bases, J shed 5 bases, and the junction held 9 bases outside the gene matches. This CDR3 spans 15 amino acids. Germline V gene lookup returns CDR1 SGHKS and CDR2 YYEKEE (reference sequence). Using reference TRBV5-5 and TRBJ1-1 for the parts outside the CDR3, the full variable domain is DAGVTQSPTHLIKTRGQQVTLRCSPISGHKSVSWYQQVLGQGPQFIFQYYEKEERGRGNFPDRFSARQFPNYSSELNVNALLLGDSALYLCASSFFDREKTEAFFGQGTRLTVV.

The CDR3 DNA reads as TGTGCCAGCAGCTATACGACTAGCGGGAGTTTTTTCAGCTCCTACAATGAGCAGTTCTTC. It encodes CASSYTTSGSFFSSYNEQFF. This chain joins TRBV3-1 (or the pseudogene TRBV3-2) and TRBJ2-1; 12 positions agree with TRBD2. Germline CDR1 and CDR2: LGHDT and YNNKEL (reference sequence). After removal of 5 bases from V and 0 bases from J, the junction contained 14 bases not matched to a gene. There are 20 residues in the CDR3.

V and J are TRBV6-6 and TRBJ1-1; 9 positions match TRBD1. V lost 6 bases, J lost 5 bases, and 7 bases stayed unmatched. Germline V lookup: CDR1 MNHNY, CDR2 SVGAGI (reference sequence). The CDR3 runs 14 residues. The CDR3 DNA reads TGTGCCAGCAGGCCTACAGGGGGCGCGACTGAAGCTTTCTTT. This sequence encodes CASRPTGGATEAFF.

This clone has just one count. The chain employs TRBV2 and TRBJ2-7, with D possibly TRBD2 on 5 matching bases. The CDR3 loop spans 12 amino acids. The germline V gene encodes CDR1 SNHLY and CDR2 FYNNEI. V was trimmed by 5 bases and J by 4 bases, leaving 9 bases between them. This CDR3 is CASSNGDYEQYF. The CDR3, as DNA: TGTGCCAGCAGTAACGGGGATTACGAGCAGTACTTC.

The genes are TRBV14 and TRBJ2-3; D call uncertain. This CDR3 is built from 13 residues. Germline CDR1 is SGHDN and CDR2 is FVKESK. V lost 2 bases and J lost 4, with 7 bases in between. The CDR3 nucleotides are TGTGCCAGCAGCCAACTACTACCAGATACGCAGTATTTT. This encodes CASSQLLPDTQYF.

The genes are TRBV7-3 and TRBJ2-5; D may be TRBD2 (5 bases). The CDR3 has 13 amino acids. The V end lost 2 bases, the J end lost 8 bases, and 12 bases lay between the germline ends. The V gene's germline CDR1 is SGHTA and CDR2 FQGTGA. This CDR3 is CASSLDLSGTQYF. CDR3 nucleotides: TGTGCCAGCAGCTTAGACCTGTCGGGAACCCAGTACTTC.

This clone was detected only once. This chain uses TRBV19 with TRBJ1-1; possibly TRBD1 for D (6 bases). The CDR3 has 14 amino acids. Germline V CDR1 and CDR2: LNHDA, SQIVND (reference sequence). Between the trimmed V and J ends, which lost 2 bases and 2 bases, there was a span of 9 bases. The CDR3 reads CASSISGANTEAFF. For the CDR3, the DNA is TGTGCCAGTAGTATATCAGGGGCAAACACTGAAGCTTTCTTT.

This clone was detected only once. This rearrangement joins TRBV5-1 to TRBJ1-1; TRBD1 matches 12 bases. J gave up 4 bases and V 3 bases, and 4 bases lay outside the gene matches. CDR3 length equals 15 residues. Per germline, CDR1 SGHRS and CDR2 YFSETQ. The CDR3 sequence: CASSSGQGAVTEAFF. CDR3 coding DNA: TGCGCCAGCAGCTCGGGACAGGGGGCGGTCACTGAAGCTTTCTTT.

This chain joins TRBV2 and TRBJ2-7, with 9 bases aligning to TRBD1. CDR3 size: 13 residues. With V trimmed by 7 bases and J by 6 bases, 7 bases remained unmatched. Germline loops: CDR1 SNHLY, CDR2 FYNNEI. The CDR3: CASIRTGVPEQYF. Here the CDR3 DNA reads TGTGCCAGCATTAGGACAGGGGTGCCCGAGCAGTACTTC. The full variable domain, with the rest looked up from reference TRBV2 and TRBJ2-7, is EPEVTQTPSHQVTQMGQEVILRCVPISNHLYFYWYRQILGQKVEFLVSFYNNEISEKSEIFDDQFSVERPDGSNFTLKIRSTKLEDSAMYFCASIRTGVPEQYFGPGTRLTVT.

The chain couples TRBV19 to TRBJ2-1; D perhaps matches TRBD1 (5 bases). Between the trimmed V and J ends, which lost 10 bases and 7 bases, there was a span of 11 bases. Per the germline V gene, CDR1 is LNHDA and CDR2 is SQIVND (reference sequence). The CDR3 length is 11 residues. CDR3 protein: CATGYRNEQFF. The CDR3 region has the DNA TGTGCCACGGGCTACAGGAATGAGCAGTTCTTC. The full variable domain, with the rest looked up from reference TRBV19 and TRBJ2-1, is DGGITQSPKYLFRKEGQNVTLSCEQNLNHDAMYWYRQDPGQGLRLIYYSQIVNDFQKGDIAEGYSVSREKKESFPLTVTSAQKNPTAFYLCATGYRNEQFFGPGTRLTVL.

The chain combines TRBV19 with TRBJ2-3; 9 positions match TRBD1. CDR1 and CDR2 (germline): LNHDA, SQIVND (reference sequence). The CDR3 loop spans 14 amino acids. The trim removed 7 bases at V and 5 bases at J, leaving 7 bases unmatched. This chain's CDR3 is CASNSGTGLDTQYF. In DNA form, the CDR3 reads TGTGCCAGTAACTCCGGGACAGGGTTAGATACGCAGTATTTT.

The J gene is TRBJ1-6, the V gene TRBV28; D may be TRBD1 (5 bases). V lost 5 bases, J lost 4 bases, and 6 bases lay in between. Germline V gives CDR1 MDHEN, CDR2 SYDVKM. The CDR3 contains 13 residues. The CDR3 is CASSTGYNSPLHF. The CDR3, as DNA: TGTGCCAGCAGTACAGGTTATAATTCACCCCTCCACTTT.

The chain is built from TRBV4-1 and TRBJ2-1; D perhaps matches TRBD1 (6 bases). From germline, CDR1 is MGHRA and CDR2 YSYEKL. The V end lost 4 bases, the J end lost 6 bases, and 19 bases lay between the germline ends. The CDR3 length is 16 residues. The CDR3 nucleotides read TGCGCCAGCAGCCGCCCACGGACAGCGTCTAGCAATGAGCAGTTCTTC. This codes for CASSRPRTASSNEQFF.

The J gene is TRBJ1-1, the V gene TRBV10-3, with 11 nucleotides matching TRBD1. CDR1 is ENHRY and CDR2 is SYGVKD in the germline V gene. J was trimmed by 7 bases and V by 0 bases; bases with no gene match: 4. The CDR3 is 15 amino acids. CDR3: CAISESIGTGGEAFF. CDR3 DNA sequence: TGTGCCATCAGTGAGTCGATCGGGACAGGGGGTGAAGCTTTCTTT.

The chain is built from TRBV28 and TRBJ2-1; 8 bases are shared with TRBD2. Germline V gene lookup returns CDR1 MDHEN and CDR2 SYDVKM. The CDR3 has 14 residues. The J segment lost 3 bases and the V segment lost 8 bases, leaving 6 bases of the junction unmatched. The CDR3 reads CASRSGSHYNEQFF. In DNA, the CDR3 is TGTGCCAGCCGGAGCGGGAGTCACTACAATGAGCAGTTCTTC. Complete variable domain (other parts from reference TRBV28 and TRBJ2-1): DVKVTQSSRYLVKRTGEKVFLECVQDMDHENMFWYRQDPGLGLRLIYFSYDVKMKEKGDIPEGYSVSREKKERFSLILESASTNQTSMYLCASRSGSHYNEQFFGPGTRLTVL.